Listed here are 5 T cell receptor beta chains from one sample, sequenced in a study of blood T cells in healthy people across ages. Through a sample-barcoded 5' primer and a J-beta primer mix, a second PCR was run for roughly 7 to 11 cycles. TCRdb ran MiXCR on the 5' RACE reads and lists one entry per CDR3 protein. Among fewer than 1,000,000 distinct CDR3 sequences, about 46% were seen once, and the ten largest hold approximately 18%. Sequenced material: blood. These TCRs come from a man of 80 years or more in good health.

This clonotype has just a few counts. The V and J genes are TRBV2 and TRBJ2-7; 14 bases are shared with TRBD2. The junction had 15 bases not matched to a gene; V was cut back by 6 bases and J by 5 bases. The germline V gene encodes CDR1 SNHLY and CDR2 FYNNEI. CDR3 length: 18 amino acids. The DNA for the CDR3 is TGTGCCAGCAGGGGAGCATGGACTAGCGGGAGGAAACTGGACGAGCAGTACTTC. This gives the protein CASRGAWTSGRKLDEQYF. Drawing the rest from reference TRBV2 and TRBJ2-7, the complete variable domain is EPEVTQTPSHQVTQMGQEVILRCVPISNHLYFYWYRQILGQKVEFLVSFYNNEISEKSEIFDDQFSVERPDGSNFTLKIRSTKLEDSAMYFCASRGAWTSGRKLDEQYFGPGTRLTVT.

The chain carries TRBV20-1 and TRBJ2-3, with TRBD2 as a possible D gene (5 bases). CDR3 length: 14 residues. Germline values: CDR1 DFQATT, CDR2 SNEGSKA (reference sequence). Trimming removed 6 bases from V and 6 bases from J, with 19 bases in between. The CDR3 DNA reads TGCAGTGCCGGACTCCCCCACCTATCGGATACGCAGTATTTT. Its translation is CSAGLPHLSDTQYF.

CDR3 nucleotide sequence: TGTGCCAGCAGTGAACTGGACAGGGGGCCGGAGACCCAGTACTTC. This gives the protein CASSELDRGPETQYF. The genes are TRBV2 and TRBJ2-7; 11 bases line up with TRBD1. The end of the DNA is better explained by TRBJ2-5, so the J call may be wrong. The CDR3 is 15 residues long. Germline CDR1 and CDR2: SNHLY and FYNNEI.

This clonotype was counted between two and nine times. The chain is built from TRBV11-2 and TRBJ2-7; 10 bases map to TRBD2. The junction had 7 bases not matched to a gene; V was cut back by 1 base and J by 7 bases. The CDR3 length is 15 residues. Germline V gene sequence: CDR1 SGHAT, CDR2 FQNNGV. The CDR3 here is CASSLGAGGPWEQYF. Here the CDR3 DNA reads TGTGCCAGCAGCTTAGGAGCGGGAGGGCCGTGGGAGCAGTACTTC.

This clonotype was counted only a few times. V and J are TRBV28 and TRBJ1-2; D perhaps matches TRBD1 (5 bases). Trimming took off 6 bases at V and 4 bases at J, with 18 bases between the two ends. Per germline, CDR1 MDHEN and CDR2 SYDVKM. This CDR3 is built from 15 residues. This CDR3 reads CASSSFGGGIYGYTF. DNA of the CDR3: TGTGCCAGCAGCTCCTTCGGGGGGGGAATCTATGGCTACACCTTC.